This T cell receptor (beta chain) was sequenced in a study of T-cell reconstitution after alpha-beta-depleted transplantation in children. This clonotype was seen repeatedly, ten times or more. Molecular barcoding with unique molecular identifiers was used for the TCRbeta library. TCRdb itself ran the PCR reads through MiXCR, one entry per CDR3 protein. The table shows about half a million distinct CDR3 sequences, with approximately 13% occurring only once. The source of this sequence is a human donor who donated a stem cell graft to a child with combined immunodeficiency. The sample in question was PBMCs from the stem cell graft donor, obtained from the stem cell graft.

The CDR3 loop reads CASSSPLAGYNEQFF. In nucleotides, the CDR3 is TGTGCCAGCAGCTCGCCCTTAGCTGGGTACAATGAGCAGTTCTTC. The chain is built from TRBV5-5 and TRBJ2-1; no definite D call. The CDR3 extends over 15 amino acids. CDR1 and CDR2 (germline): SGHKS, YYEKEE (reference sequence). V dropped 3 bases and J dropped 4 bases, with 14 bases sitting between them.